This TCR beta chain derives from a study of B cell selection in AIRE deficiency. General study findings and limits: Patient Tconv cells held about 30% of Treg sequences shared by healthy donors. Shared Treg sequences had shorter CDR3s, biased toward rearrangements with few non-templated insertions.

In the case of this clone: No antigen is known for it.

Trimming took off 0 bases at V and 2 bases at J, with 10 bases between the two ends. The CDR3 extends over 15 amino acids. CDR1 and CDR2 from the germline V gene are SGHKS and YYEKEE (reference sequence). CD4+CD127+ cells were sorted as the conventional CD4 T cells. Per the original methods: Patients' conventional T cells yielded approximately 110,000 distinct TCRbeta sequences; donors' under 1.5x10^5. Clones were sequenced by immunoSEQ multiplex PCR, and TCRdb holds only the in-frame ones, with some missing. V, J and clone size were drawn from that table, and D and trimming were deduced from the DNA. Counted here are about 23,000 clones, 95% to 98% occurring once; the ten biggest clones make up about 0.19%.

Sample: conventional CD4+ T cells sorted from PBMCs. The chain recombines TRBV5-5 with TRBJ2-3, with a tentative D call TRBD2 (6 bases). This TCR came from a human donor with AIRE deficiency. CDR3 sequence reads: CASSLVSGHTDTQYF. In DNA, the CDR3 is TGTGCCAGCAGCTTGGTTAGCGGACACACAGATACGCAGTATTTT.